The rows below give T cell receptor beta chains drawn from one sample of a study of identical twins. TCRdb processed the 5' RACE reads anew with MiXCR; each CDR3 protein has one entry. The table lists about 690,000 distinct CDR3 sequences, around 6% of them singletons, with roughly 1.6% in the top ten. Sequences were obtained from naive T cells sorted from blood. The source of these receptors is a man younger than 35 in good health. Both conserved end residues are part of each CDR3. Each record gives: J gene, D gene, clone size, V gene, CDR3 protein, CDR3 DNA. The D gene is left open where the match is weak. Some rows mark clone size as missing; the rest say once, few, many or name a class of expanded clone.

TRBJ1-4,NA,many,TRBV20-1,CSAMDEKLFF,TGCAGTGCCATGGATGAAAAACTGTTTTTT
TRBJ2-1,NA,many,TRBV21-1,CASSKRGPDLLNEQFF,TGTGCCAGCAGCAAACGGGGACCGGATTTGTTGAATGAGCAGTTCTTC
TRBJ2-2,NA,few,TRBV7-8,CASSPDSSTGELFF,TGTGCCAGTAGTCCAGACAGCTCCACCGGGGAGCTGTTTTTT
TRBJ2-1,TRBD2,few,TRBV29-1,CSGARTSGRGEQFF,TGCAGCGGAGCCAGGACTAGCGGGAGGGGTGAGCAGTTCTTC
TRBJ2-7,NA,NA,TRBV9,CASSDGALYEQYF,TGTGCCAGCAGCGACGGGGCCCTCTACGAGCAGTACTTC
TRBJ2-5,TRBD2,few,TRBV7-8,CASSLEASGRVQETQYF,TGTGCCAGCAGCTTAGAGGCTAGCGGGAGGGTCCAAGAGACCCAGTACTTC
TRBJ2-1,TRBD2,NA,TRBV19,CASRPRTGAGGTEQFF,TGTGCCAGTAGACCACGAACGGGAGCGGGAGGGACTGAGCAGTTCTTC
TRBJ2-7,NA,many,TRBV28,CASSLFPRSKYYEQYF,TGTGCCAGCAGTTTATTCCCCCGCAGCAAGTACTACGAGCAGTACTTC
TRBJ2-7,NA,NA,TRBV27,CATAEAPTYEQYF,TGTGCCACCGCGGAAGCTCCCACCTACGAGCAGTACTTC
TRBJ2-5,TRBD2,NA,TRBV3-1,CASSQASGLAGAETQYF,TGTGCCAGCAGCCAAGCCTCAGGACTAGCGGGAGCCGAGACCCAGTACTTC
TRBJ2-7,NA,few,TRBV29-1,CSVEVPRNRLYEQYF,TGCAGCGTTGAAGTCCCCAGGAACCGACTCTACGAGCAGTACTTC
TRBJ2-5,NA,many,TRBV5-1,CASSLDLQGEIQETQYF,TGCGCCAGCAGCTTGGATCTCCAGGGCGAAATACAAGAGACCCAGTACTTC
TRBJ2-3,NA,many,TRBV10-3,CAISTRADTQYF,TGTGCCATCAGTACCCGGGCTGATACGCAGTATTTT
TRBJ1-4,TRBD1,many,TRBV12-3/TRBV12-4,CASSIGQGGHEKLFF,TGTGCCAGCAGTATAGGACAGGGGGGGCATGAAAAACTGTTTTTT
TRBJ2-5,NA,NA,TRBV5-5,CASSLMGDQETQYF,TGTGCCAGCAGCTTGATGGGGGACCAAGAGACCCAGTACTTC
TRBJ2-4,TRBD2,many,TRBV6-5,CASSYRLGSGTTKNIQYF,TGTGCCAGCAGTTACCGCCTTGGCAGCGGGACGACCAAAAACATTCAGTACTTC
TRBJ2-1,TRBD2,many,TRBV20-1,CSAAGTRAYNEQFF,TGCAGTGCTGCCGGGACTAGAGCATACAATGAGCAGTTCTTC
TRBJ2-3,TRBD2,NA,TRBV12-3/TRBV12-4,CASSLAGGEIDTQYF,TGTGCCAGCTCATTAGCGGGAGGGGAAATAGATACGCAGTATTTT
TRBJ1-1,NA,NA,TRBV20-1,CSAPSLGSEAFF,TGCAGTGCTCCGAGTTTGGGGTCTGAAGCTTTCTTT
TRBJ2-5,TRBD2,NA,TRBV6-1,CASSRSGTYQETQYF,TGTGCCAGCAGTAGAAGCGGGACCTACCAAGAGACCCAGTACTTC
TRBJ1-2,NA,few,TRBV5-5,CASSLQHYGYTF,TGTGCCAGCAGCTTGCAGCACTATGGCTACACCTTC
TRBJ2-3,NA,NA,TRBV5-5,CASSLLATDTQYF,TGTGCCAGCAGCTTGCTGGCCACAGATACGCAGTATTTT
TRBJ1-2,NA,many,TRBV10-3,CAIPGLIYGYTF,TGTGCCATCCCGGGACTGATCTATGGCTACACCTTC
TRBJ2-3,TRBD2,few,TRBV11-2,CASRNPGLAGGPITDTQYF,TGTGCCAGCAGGAACCCCGGACTAGCGGGAGGGCCGATCACAGATACGCAGTATTTT
TRBJ2-3,NA,few,TRBV5-1,CASSLGFSGLSTDTQYF,TGCGCCAGCAGCTTGGGGTTTAGCGGACTTAGCACAGATACGCAGTATTTT
TRBJ1-1,TRBD1,NA,TRBV7-8,CASSQGGGLNTEAFF,TGTGCCAGCAGCCAGGGGGGAGGGCTGAACACTGAAGCTTTCTTT
TRBJ2-1,NA,many,TRBV27,CASSFIPDEQFF,TGTGCCAGCAGTTTTATCCCCGATGAGCAGTTCTTC